These 17 T cell receptor beta chains were sequenced from one sample in a study of blood T cell repertoires in COVID-19. Repertoires were generated with immunoSEQ multiplex PCR, while TCRdb's copy carries only in-frame clones and drops some. The data contain approximately 290,000 clones, approximately 85% of them singletons. Source material: peripheral blood. The receptor source for this set is a human donor with COVID-19, enrolled during active disease. The donor label of this sample is uncertain.

The CDR3: CATSRQGTYGYTF. CDR3 nucleotides: TGTGCCACCAGTCGACAGGGGACCTATGGCTACACCTTC. The chain recombines TRBV24-1 with TRBJ1-2, with 8 bases lining up with TRBD1. From germline, CDR1 is KGHDR and CDR2 SFDVKD. V lost 6 bases to trimming and J lost 4 bases; unmatched junction nucleotides: 3. This CDR3 is 13 amino acids long.

This clone appeared once. The V and J genes are TRBV9 and TRBJ2-1; D call uncertain. The CDR3 has 14 amino acids. Germline loops: CDR1 SGDLS, CDR2 YYNGEE. V shed 0 bases and J shed 3 bases, with 7 bases lying between them. The CDR3 region is CASSVGGYYNEQFF. In DNA form, the CDR3 reads TGTGCCAGCAGCGTAGGCGGCTACTACAATGAGCAGTTCTTC.

The rearrangement links TRBV19 to TRBJ1-2; TRBD1 matches at 8 bases. With 5 bases clipped from V and 8 bases from J, the junction kept 7 bases outside the gene matches. Germline values: CDR1 LNHDA, CDR2 SQIVND (reference sequence). The CDR3 has 13 residues. CDR3 DNA sequence: TGTGCCAGTAGTCAGGACAGGGAAGGCGGCTACACCTTC. Translating gives CASSQDREGGYTF.

The rearrangement uses TRBV4-1 and TRBJ2-5; 9 nucleotides match TRBD2. In germline, CDR1 is MGHRA, CDR2 YSYEKL. The ends lost 4 bases at V and 6 bases at J; junction bases unmatched: 21. CDR3 length equals 19 residues. The CDR3 region is CASSLNDGLASVLSKTQYF. CDR3 bases: TGCGCCAGCAGCCTAAACGATGGACTAGCGAGTGTCCTATCCAAGACCCAGTACTTC.

On this clone itself: Other DNA sequences within the sample encode an identical CDR3. J is TRBJ1-5 and V is TRBV30; D not certain. Germline V gene data show CDR1 as GTSNPN and CDR2 as SVGIG (reference sequence). The CDR3 is 12 amino acids. The ends were cut back, 0 bases at V and 4 bases at J, with 4 bases in the middle. CDR3 in DNA: TGTGCCTGGAGTGTACTGAATCAGCCCCAGCATTTT. Translation gives CAWSVLNQPQHF.

J is TRBJ2-1 and V is TRBV27; 7 bases line up with TRBD2. Germline-derived CDR1 and CDR2 are MNHEY and SMNVEV (reference sequence). The CDR3 covers 15 residues. Unmatched junction bases numbered 10, after V lost 8 bases and J lost 3 bases. The CDR3 sequence: CASRSILAVYNEQFF. As DNA, the CDR3 is TGTGCCAGCCGGTCGATTCTAGCGGTCTACAATGAGCAGTTCTTC.

The table lists this clone with a few counts. The V call is TRBV18, the J call TRBJ1-2; 7 nucleotides agree with TRBD1. CDR3 size: 13 residues. The V and J ends lost 6 bases and 8 bases, in that order; junction bases with no gene match: 9. Germline loops: CDR1 KGHSH, CDR2 LQKENI. The CDR3 nucleotides read TGTGCCAGCTCCCCCGACAGGGTGGGAGGCTACACCTTC. This encodes CASSPDRVGGYTF.

This clone has only one observation. The chain has TRBV9 and TRBJ1-2, with a weak D call TRBD1 (5 bases). Trimming shortened V by 3 bases and J by 1 base, and 13 bases separated the two germline ends. The CDR3 is made up of 15 amino acids. Germline assignment: CDR1 SGDLS and CDR2 YYNGEE. CDR3 bases: TGTGCCAGCAGCGGGCGGGGGTCGATTAACTATGGCTACACCTTC. This translates into CASSGRGSINYGYTF.

The V and J genes are TRBV19 and TRBJ1-6, with TRBD1 identical over 10 bases. This CDR3 spans 15 amino acids. V lost 7 bases, J lost 9 bases, and 9 bases stayed unmatched. Germline CDR1 is LNHDA and CDR2 is SQIVND (reference sequence). CDR3 bases: TGTGCCAGTAATACTCGACAGGGGGCCATTTCACCCCTCCACTTT. Its protein is CASNTRQGAISPLHF.

This clone was observed once. The V gene is TRBV7-2, the J gene TRBJ2-1; 7 nucleotides line up with TRBD1. The CDR3 has 15 residues. Germline V CDR1 and CDR2: SGHTA, FQGNSA. V lost 2 bases, J lost 8 bases, and 9 bases stayed unmatched. The CDR3 DNA follows: TGTGCCAGCAGCTTACGAATGACAGGGCGGGATGAGCAGTTCTTC. It translates to CASSLRMTGRDEQFF.

The chain uses TRBV20-1 and TRBJ1-5; tentative D call: TRBD1 (5 bases). The germline CDR1 and CDR2 sequences are DFQATT and SNEGSKA (reference sequence). The CDR3 extends over 17 amino acids. V lost 3 bases, J lost 8 bases, and 26 bases lay in between. The chain's CDR3 is CSASVGGTGARFKPQHF. CDR3 coding DNA: TGCAGTGCTAGTGTGGGGGGTACGGGTGCTAGATTCAAGCCCCAGCATTTT.

CDR3 sequence reads: CASSSSGGLTDTQYF. The CDR3 DNA sequence: TGTGCCAGCAGTTCGTCGGGAGGACTCACAGATACGCAGTATTTT. The chain employs TRBV27 and TRBJ2-3, with 7 bases fitting TRBD2. The CDR3 is made up of 15 amino acids. Germline V lookup: CDR1 MNHEY, CDR2 SMNVEV (reference sequence). The ends lost 4 bases at V and 2 bases at J; junction bases unmatched: 6.

The V call is TRBV7-2, the J call TRBJ2-5, with a possible D match to TRBD1 (5 bases). The CDR3 sequence is 16 residues long. The V end lost 2 bases, the J end lost 4 bases, and 17 bases lay between the germline ends. Germline V gives CDR1 SGHTA, CDR2 FQGNSA. CDR3 in amino acids: CASSLTRAAKGETQYF. CDR3 nucleotides: TGTGCCAGCAGCTTAACCAGGGCAGCCAAGGGAGAGACCCAGTACTTC. The variable domain in full, with the rest retrieved from reference TRBV7-2 and TRBJ2-5, is GAGVSQSPSNKVTEKGKDVELRCDPISGHTALYWYRQSLGQGLEFLIYFQGNSAPDKSGLPSDRFSAERTGGSVSTLTIQRTQQEDSAVYLCASSLTRAAKGETQYFGPGTRLLVL.

This clone occurred a few times. The chain combines TRBV7-9 with TRBJ1-2; maybe TRBD1 (6 bases). This CDR3 contains 14 residues. V lost 1 base to trimming and J lost 4 bases, with 10 bases between them. Germline CDR1 is SEHNR and CDR2 is FQNEAQ (reference sequence). DNA of the CDR3: TGTGCCAGCAGCTTAGGACAGGTGGCCTATGGCTACACCTTC. Encoded protein: CASSLGQVAYGYTF.

The V gene is TRBV7-2, the J gene TRBJ2-5; possible D gene TRBD1, 6 bases. V shed 1 base and J shed 1 base, with 10 bases lying between them. The CDR3 extends over 15 amino acids. CDR1 and CDR2 (germline): SGHTA, FQGNSA. CDR3 in amino acids: CASSLEARGQETQYF. CDR3 coding DNA: TGTGCCAGCAGCTTAGAGGCCAGGGGCCAAGAGACCCAGTACTTC.

The chain combines TRBV19 with TRBJ2-2; 13 nucleotides align to TRBD2. The germline gives CDR1 LNHDA, CDR2 SQIVND (reference sequence). CDR3 length: 14 amino acids. V shed 9 bases, J shed 9 bases, and the junction held 7 bases outside the gene matches. The CDR3 nucleotides are TGTGCCAGCGGCACTAGCGGGAGGGTCAGGGAGCTGTTTTTT. Its translation is CASGTSGRVRELFF.

The chain combines TRBV5-4 with TRBJ2-7, with a weak D call TRBD1 (6 bases). The CDR3 is 15 residues long. V lost 4 bases, J lost 5 bases, and 19 bases lay in between. Germline V gene lookup returns CDR1 SGHNT and CDR2 YYREEE (reference sequence). Written as DNA, the CDR3 is TGTGCCAGCAGCCCTGACACGTACAGGGTTAACGAGCAGTACTTC. Its translation: CASSPDTYRVNEQYF. Full variable domain (outside the CDR3, taken from reference TRBV5-4 and TRBJ2-7): ETGVTQSPTHLIKTRGQQVTLRCSSQSGHNTVSWYQQALGQGPQFIFQYYREEENGRGNFPPRFSGLQFPNYSSELNVNALELDDSALYLCASSPDTYRVNEQYFGPGTRLTVT.